These 27 T cell receptor beta chains were all obtained from the same sample, sequenced in a study of blood T cells in healthy people across ages. It was with a sample-barcoded 5' primer and a J-beta primer mix that a second PCR of about 7 to 12 cycles was run. TCRdb independently ran MiXCR on the 5' RACE reads; one entry per CDR3 protein. Among about 1,500,000 distinct CDR3 sequences, 35% to 45% were seen once, and the ten largest hold approximately 7.9%. Sample: blood. The source of these receptors is a woman between 18 and 30 years old in good health.

The chain recombines TRBV6-5 with TRBJ1-2, with a possible D match to TRBD1 (6 bases). This CDR3 has 15 amino acids. From germline, CDR1 is MNHEY and CDR2 SVGAGI. The germline V and J ends were trimmed by 2 bases and 5 bases, with 15 bases remaining between them. Here the CDR3 DNA reads TGTGCCAGCAGTTACGTAGCGACAGGCTCGTATGGCTACACCTTC. It codes for CASSYVATGSYGYTF.

The chain has TRBV12-3 or TRBV12-4 and TRBJ2-5; 8 bases line up with TRBD1. V shed 5 bases, J shed 5 bases, and the junction held 7 bases outside the gene matches. This CDR3 has 14 amino acids. CDR3 coding DNA: TGTGCCAGCAGTCCCGGGACAGGATCGGAGACCCAGTACTTC. Amino acid sequence: CASSPGTGSETQYF.

The sample holds a few counts of this clonotype. The rearrangement joins TRBV7-2 to TRBJ2-7; D could derive from TRBD1 or TRBD2 (6 bases each). The V gene's germline CDR1 is SGHTA and CDR2 FQGNSA. Trimming removed 5 bases from V and 2 bases from J, with 16 bases in between. The CDR3 length is 15 residues. The CDR3 bases are TGTGCCAGCAGCGTGAGACTAGGGGGTACCTACGAGCAGTACTTC. This gives the protein CASSVRLGGTYEQYF.

This clonotype has only one observation. The chain recombines TRBV5-5 with TRBJ1-1; 7 bases are shared with TRBD1. The CDR3 contains 14 residues. The V segment lost 1 base and the J segment 6 bases; nucleotides outside the gene matches: 6. Looked up from germline, CDR1 is SGHKS and CDR2 is YYEKEE (reference sequence). The CDR3 DNA reads TGTGCCAGCAGCTTGCCAGGGGGAGGAGCTGAAGCTTTCTTT. Translating it yields CASSLPGGGAEAFF.

Only a few counts were recorded for this clonotype. For the CDR3, the DNA is TGTGCCAGCTCACCAAGCGACAAGTACGAGCAGTACTTC. Translating it yields CASSPSDKYEQYF. The chain has TRBV18 and TRBJ2-4, with D uncertain. The tail of the sequence fits TRBJ2-7 better, so the J call may be wrong. CDR1 is KGHSH, CDR2 LQKENI, per germline. This CDR3 is built from 13 residues.

This clonotype was observed a handful of times. The chain uses TRBV28 and TRBJ2-7, with D possibly being TRBD2 (5 bases). V gave up 6 bases and J gave up 2 bases, with 29 bases separating them. Per the germline V gene, CDR1 is MDHEN and CDR2 is SYDVKM. The CDR3 covers 19 residues. As DNA, the CDR3 is TGTGCCAGCAGCCCAAGTTCCGGACTTCAGCTATTCCATCCCTACGAGCAGTACTTC. It codes for CASSPSSGLQLFHPYEQYF.

This chain connects TRBV7-2 to TRBJ2-7; 7 bases map to TRBD2. This CDR3 has 16 amino acids. CDR1 SGHTA and CDR2 FQGNSA come from the germline V gene. After removal of 1 base from V and 5 bases from J, the junction contained 11 bases not matched to a gene. The CDR3 is CASSLGGGRKRDEQYF. CDR3 sequence (DNA): TGTGCCAGCAGCTTAGGAGGCGGGAGAAAAAGGGACGAGCAGTACTTC. Full variable domain (outside the CDR3, taken from reference TRBV7-2 and TRBJ2-7): GAGVSQSPSNKVTEKGKDVELRCDPISGHTALYWYRQSLGQGLEFLIYFQGNSAPDKSGLPSDRFSAERTGGSVSTLTIQRTQQEDSAVYLCASSLGGGRKRDEQYFGPGTRLTVT.

This clonotype was detected a few times. V is TRBV12-3 or TRBV12-4 and J is TRBJ2-1; 9 bases match TRBD1. Unmatched junction bases numbered 7, after V lost 7 bases and J lost 3 bases. This CDR3 is 15 amino acids long. The CDR3 nucleotides read TGTGCCAGCATTGACTCGGGACAGGGCTACAATGAGCAGTTCTTC. Translation: CASIDSGQGYNEQFF.

The chain joins TRBV28 to TRBJ2-4; no clear D. The DNA matches TRBJ2-7 better at its end, which makes the J call doubtful. CDR1 is MDHEN and CDR2 is SYDVKM in the germline V gene. This CDR3 comprises 12 residues. The CDR3 reads CASSLFPPEQYF. The CDR3 region has the DNA TGTGCCAGCAGTTTATTCCCACCCGAGCAGTACTTC.

The gene calls are TRBV29-1 and TRBJ2-3; TRBD1 or TRBD2 may be the D gene (5 bases each). Trimming shortened V by 6 bases and J by 4 bases, and 14 bases separated the two germline ends. This CDR3 contains 13 residues. The germline V gene has CDR1 SQVTM and CDR2 ANQGSEA. CDR3 sequence: CSVGPNGADTQYF. The CDR3 nucleotides are TGCAGCGTGGGGCCGAACGGGGCAGATACGCAGTATTTT.

The chain carries TRBV4-1 and TRBJ2-3, with 16 bases aligning to TRBD2. Trimming cost V 1 base and J 6 bases; bases outside gene matches: 10. The germline CDR1 and CDR2 sequences are MGHRA and YSYEKL. The CDR3 consists of 19 residues. The CDR3 sequence is CASSQAAGTSGGADDTQYF. In DNA form, the CDR3 reads TGCGCCAGCAGCCAAGCCGCCGGGACTAGCGGGGGGGCCGATGATACGCAGTATTTT.

The sample holds a few counts of this clonotype. The chain links TRBV6-6 to TRBJ1-2; unclear D gene. The CDR3 has 13 residues. V shed 2 bases and J shed 7 bases, with 11 bases lying between them. The V gene's germline CDR1 is MNHNY and CDR2 SVGAGI (reference sequence). CDR3 sequence (DNA): TGTGCCAGCAGTTACAACGGTGCCTCTGGCTACACCTTC. Protein sequence: CASSYNGASGYTF.

The gene calls are TRBV28 and TRBJ2-3; TRBD1 matches 8 bases. The germline gives CDR1 MDHEN, CDR2 SYDVKM. This CDR3 comprises 14 residues. The CDR3 DNA reads as TGTTCCGGGCGGCGACAGGGGATTGCAGATACGCAGTATTTT. Amino acid sequence: CSGRRQGIADTQYF.

This clonotype has more than one count but fewer than ten. The chain joins TRBV20-1 to TRBJ2-2, with 9 bases lining up with TRBD2. The CDR3 covers 16 residues. Germline CDR1 is DFQATT and CDR2 is SNEGSKA (reference sequence). The junction had 7 bases not matched to a gene; V was cut back by 3 bases and J by 2 bases. This CDR3 reads CSARPVAGDNTGELFF. The DNA of the CDR3 is TGCAGTGCTAGGCCGGTAGCGGGGGACAACACCGGGGAGCTGTTTTTT.

The chain recombines TRBV3-1 with TRBJ2-3; possibly TRBD2 for D (5 bases). V was trimmed by 1 base and J by 5 bases, leaving 10 bases between them. Germline assignment: CDR1 LGHDT and CDR2 YNNKEL (reference sequence). The CDR3 consists of 14 residues. The CDR3 DNA sequence: TGTGCCAGCAGCCAAGGAGGGAGTGGAGATACGCAGTATTTT. It encodes CASSQGGSGDTQYF.

The chain uses TRBV6-2 or TRBV6-3 and TRBJ2-7, with 7 bases that match TRBD2. Trimming took 2 bases from V and 7 from J; bases not matched to a gene: 17. CDR1 and CDR2 (germline): MNHEY, SVGEGT. This CDR3 comprises 17 residues. CDR3 loop: CASSYRGASGLTWEQYF. In DNA form, the CDR3 reads TGTGCCAGCAGTTACCGAGGGGCTAGCGGTTTGACTTGGGAGCAGTACTTC.

This clonotype was counted between two and nine times. J is TRBJ1-1 and V is TRBV3-1, with D perhaps TRBD1 (6 bases). Between the trimmed V and J ends, which lost 2 bases and 4 bases, there was a span of 11 bases. The CDR3 length is 14 residues. Germline-derived CDR1 and CDR2 are LGHDT and YNNKEL (reference sequence). The CDR3 nucleotides are TGTGCCAGCAGCCAACCGGGGGCGGGCACTGAAGCTTTCTTT. This encodes CASSQPGAGTEAFF.

This clonotype was seen more than once but under ten times. The chain is built from TRBV15 and TRBJ2-7; unclear D gene. CDR1 LNHNV and CDR2 YYDKDF come from the germline V gene (reference sequence). V lost 0 bases, J lost 4 bases, and 19 bases lay in between. The CDR3 runs to 17 residues. This CDR3 reads CATSRDGQLGRTYEQYF. The CDR3 region has the DNA TGTGCCACCAGCAGAGATGGGCAGCTAGGTAGAACTTACGAGCAGTACTTC.

Comments on this clonotype: This sequence may be a read error, since a much larger clone differs from it by one base. The genes are TRBV10-3 and TRBJ1-2; possibly TRBD1 for D (6 bases). The CDR3 length is 15 residues. V lost 2 bases, J lost 4 bases, and 14 bases lay in between. CDR1 and CDR2 (germline): ENHRY, SYGVKD. CDR3 in DNA: TGTGCCATCAGTGAGGCTGGACAGAACATCTATGGCTACACCTTC. Protein sequence: CAISEAGQNIYGYTF.

The chain links TRBV5-1 to TRBJ1-4; the D gene is possibly TRBD1 (5 bases). V was shortened by 4 bases and J by 8 bases, with 18 bases between the two germline ends. There are 15 residues in the CDR3. The germline V gene has CDR1 SGHRS and CDR2 YFSETQ. CDR3 amino acids: CASSPEGTRSEKLFF. The CDR3 nucleotides read TGCGCCAGCAGCCCGGAGGGGACTCGATCAGAAAAACTGTTTTTT.

The chain links TRBV5-1 to TRBJ2-3, with D possibly being TRBD1 (7 bases). V gave up 3 bases and J gave up 4 bases, with 18 bases separating them. Germline CDR1 SGHRS, CDR2 YFSETQ. The CDR3 has 16 residues. Written as DNA, the CDR3 is TGCGCCAGCAGCTCGGCAGGGGGACTTGTCGCAGATACGCAGTATTTT. Protein sequence: CASSSAGGLVADTQYF.

Comments on this clonotype: One junction end does not reproduce the germline sequence, and a read error may be involved. The chain carries TRBV24-1 and TRBJ2-3; 9 bases are a match to TRBD1. Germline V lookup: CDR1 KGHDR, CDR2 SFDVKD. This CDR3 is built from 13 residues. In DNA, the CDR3 is TGTGCCACACAGGGGGCGTTAACAGATACGCGGTATTTT. It specifies CATQGALTDTRYF.

V is TRBV9 and J is TRBJ2-7; either TRBD1 or TRBD2 may supply D (5 bases each). The CDR3 loop spans 17 amino acids. The germline V and J ends were trimmed by 4 bases and 1 base, with 21 bases remaining between them. The V gene's germline CDR1 is SGDLS and CDR2 YYNGEE. DNA of the CDR3: TGTGCCAGCAGCCCAACTGATTTCGACAGACTATCCTACGAGCAGTACTTC. Its protein product is CASSPTDFDRLSYEQYF.

The CDR3: CASSVGQGAIGGYTF. Written as DNA, the CDR3 is TGTGCCAGCAGCGTGGGACAGGGGGCAATCGGTGGCTACACCTTC. V usage is TRBV9 and J usage is TRBJ1-2, with 12 bases that match TRBD1. The CDR3 extends over 15 amino acids. Trimming at V came to 2 bases and at J to 7 bases, leaving 6 bases not matched to a gene. Germline V gene lookup returns CDR1 SGDLS and CDR2 YYNGEE.

This rearrangement joins TRBV7-9 to TRBJ2-1; 8 nucleotides agree with TRBD1. In germline, CDR1 is SEHNR, CDR2 FQNEAQ (reference sequence). The CDR3 spans 15 residues. Trimming removed 3 bases from V and 8 bases from J; junction bases left unmatched: 9. CDR3 in amino acids: CASSLGQVLGDEQFF. The CDR3, as DNA: TGTGCCAGCAGCTTGGGACAGGTCCTTGGGGATGAGCAGTTCTTC.

The table lists this clonotype with a few counts. This chain joins TRBV4-1 and TRBJ2-1, with 13 bases aligning to TRBD2. V was pared by 3 bases and J by 6 bases, with 8 bases of the junction left unmatched. The germline CDR1 and CDR2 sequences are MGHRA and YSYEKL. This CDR3 is built from 17 residues. The CDR3 DNA follows: TGCGCCAGCAGCCACCTTGGACTAGCGGGAGTTTCCAATGAGCAGTTCTTC. The encoded protein is CASSHLGLAGVSNEQFF.

The chain joins TRBV12-3 or TRBV12-4 to TRBJ2-5, with TRBD2 as a possible D gene (5 bases). The J call may be in error: the DNA end matches TRBJ2-7 better. This CDR3 is 14 amino acids long. The CDR3 is CASSLGKRLYEQYF. CDR3 sequence (DNA): TGTGCCAGCAGTTTAGGGAAGCGGCTCTACGAGCAGTACTTC.